The 8 T cell receptor beta chains given below trace back to one sample, sequenced in a study of T-cell reconstitution after alpha-beta-depleted transplantation in children. Using unique molecular identifiers, the investigators prepared the TCRbeta library. MiXCR was run by TCRdb on the PCR reads, yielding one entry per CDR3 protein. The data hold roughly 170,000 distinct CDR3 sequences, with approximately 6.6% observed a single time. The input for sequencing was PBMCs from the stem cell graft donor, taken from the stem cell graft. These receptors all stem from a human donor who donated a stem cell graft to a child with Wiskott-Aldrich syndrome.

This clonotype was seen at least ten times. The J gene is TRBJ1-1, the V gene TRBV20-1, with D possibly being TRBD1 (6 bases). V lost 6 bases and J lost 3, with 17 bases in between. This CDR3 region has 14 residues. Looked up from germline, CDR1 is DFQATT and CDR2 is SNEGSKA (reference sequence). CDR3 in DNA: TGCAGTGCCCCAAGAGGGGGGCTGGACACTGAAGCTTTCTTT. This encodes CSAPRGGLDTEAFF.

This clonotype was observed many times. V and J are TRBV5-1 and TRBJ2-7; TRBD2 agrees at 10 bases. The ends lost 0 bases at V and 6 bases at J; junction bases unmatched: 6. The CDR3 is 15 amino acids. Germline V gene data show CDR1 as SGHRS and CDR2 as YFSETQ. The chain's CDR3 is CASSLDSSGSSEQYF. The CDR3 DNA sequence: TGCGCCAGCAGCTTGGATTCTAGCGGGAGTTCCGAGCAGTACTTC.

This clonotype was recorded many times. The genes are TRBV2 and TRBJ2-4, with unresolved D. The CDR3 has 14 residues. Germline V gene lookup returns CDR1 SNHLY and CDR2 FYNNEI. V was shortened by 6 bases and J by 0 bases, with 9 bases between the two germline ends. As DNA, the CDR3 is TGTGCCAGCAGCCTCACAGAAGCCAAAAACATTCAGTACTTC. Translation: CASSLTEAKNIQYF.

Worth noting for this clonotype: A read error may be the cause here, since a much bigger clone is one base away. The V call is TRBV5-1, the J call TRBJ2-1; no firm D call. V was cut by 4 bases and J by 1 base, with 12 bases left in between. Germline loops: CDR1 SGHRS, CDR2 YFSETQ. The CDR3 spans 15 residues. CDR3 in DNA: TGCGCCAGCAGCCCTGGCCCAATGTCCTACAATGAGCAGTTCTTC. Amino acids: CASSPGPMSYNEQFF.

This clonotype was recorded at least ten times. This sequence joins TRBV27 and TRBJ2-3; no definite D call. In germline, CDR1 is MNHEY, CDR2 SMNVEV (reference sequence). Trimming pared 8 bases from V and 10 bases from J, leaving 13 bases between. This CDR3 region has 11 residues. The CDR3 loop reads CASRQQHAQYF. The DNA for the CDR3 is TGTGCCAGCCGACAACAGCATGCGCAGTATTTT.

This clonotype has more than one count but fewer than ten. This chain links TRBV5-1 with TRBJ1-2; 8 nucleotides line up with TRBD1. Germline V gives CDR1 SGHRS, CDR2 YFSETQ. Trimming removed 3 bases from V and 6 bases from J; junction bases left unmatched: 13. The CDR3 totals 16 residues. CDR3 nucleotide sequence: TGCGCCAGCAGCTCTCTCGGACAGGGAGGGTCGGATGGCTACACCTTC. Protein sequence: CASSSLGQGGSDGYTF.

The genes are TRBV14 and TRBJ2-7, with TRBD2 matching 14 bases. The germline gives CDR1 SGHDN, CDR2 FVKESK. Germline trimming cut 3 bases from V and 5 bases from J; bases unmatched to any gene: 3. This CDR3 region has 15 residues. The CDR3 sequence: CASSQGLAGVHEQYF. CDR3 DNA sequence: TGTGCCAGCAGCCAGGGACTAGCGGGAGTACACGAGCAGTACTTC.

The table lists this clonotype with many counts. The genes are TRBV5-1 and TRBJ2-2; 10 bases are shared with TRBD1. Trimming took 5 bases from V and 3 from J; bases not matched to a gene: 4. CDR1 SGHRS and CDR2 YFSETQ come from the germline V gene. The CDR3 consists of 15 residues. As DNA, the CDR3 is TGCGCCAGCAGTCCCGGGACAGGGGACACCGGGGAGCTGTTTTTT. This codes for CASSPGTGDTGELFF.